This note documents a single T cell receptor beta chain sequence. Antigen: not known. This sample was included in a study of cytomegalovirus exposure and HLA in healthy donors. Study-level information: Across 300 to 400 genotyped donors, roughly 85% landed in the Caucasian-associated ancestry cluster. General study findings and limits: Later analysis showed most CMV-associated TCR beta chains appearing HLA-restricted. A later analysis reportedly found that, within productive TCRs, an Asian-associated ancestry cluster had fewer N-insertions than the mean observed across the approximately 690 donors. Exclusion as indistinguishable affected some V segments, including TRBV6-2 and TRBV6-3.

Primers: 60 Vbeta forward and 13 Jbeta reverse. The protocol was immunoSEQ multiplex PCR, while the TCRdb copy is restricted to in-frame clones and leaves out a portion. The top ten clones hold 0.55% to 0.8% of a sample with some 150,000 clones, over 75% of them seen once. V trimming: 2 bases; J trimming: 2 bases; junction bases outside the gene matches: 5. The CDR3 runs to 17 residues. Germline V gives CDR1 SGHVS, CDR2 FQNEAQ. Specimen: PBMCs. V gene TRBV7-8 combines with J gene TRBJ2-2; TRBD2 aligns across 10 bases. This clonotype was sampled from a male donor in good health and CMV-seronegative. The CDR3, as DNA: TGTGCCAGCAGCTTACGGACTAGCGGATATAACACCGGGGAGCTGTTTTTT. Its protein product is CASSLRTSGYNTGELFF.